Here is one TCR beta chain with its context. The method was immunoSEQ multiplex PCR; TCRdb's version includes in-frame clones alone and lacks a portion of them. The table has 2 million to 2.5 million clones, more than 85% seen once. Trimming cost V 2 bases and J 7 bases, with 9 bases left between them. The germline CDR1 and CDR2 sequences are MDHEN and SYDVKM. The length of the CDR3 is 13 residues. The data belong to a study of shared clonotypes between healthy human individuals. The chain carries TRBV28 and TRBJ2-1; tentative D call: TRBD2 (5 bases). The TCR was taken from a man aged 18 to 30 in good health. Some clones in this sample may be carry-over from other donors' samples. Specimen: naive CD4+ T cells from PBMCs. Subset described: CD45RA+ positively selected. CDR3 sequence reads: CASSLPGRNEQFF. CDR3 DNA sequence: TGTGCCAGCAGTTTACCGGGAAGGAATGAGCAGTTCTTC. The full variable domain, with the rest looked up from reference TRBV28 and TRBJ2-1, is DVKVTQSSRYLVKRTGEKVFLECVQDMDHENMFWYRQDPGLGLRLIYFSYDVKMKEKGDIPEGYSVSREKKERFSLILESASTNQTSMYLCASSLPGRNEQFFGPGTRLTVL.